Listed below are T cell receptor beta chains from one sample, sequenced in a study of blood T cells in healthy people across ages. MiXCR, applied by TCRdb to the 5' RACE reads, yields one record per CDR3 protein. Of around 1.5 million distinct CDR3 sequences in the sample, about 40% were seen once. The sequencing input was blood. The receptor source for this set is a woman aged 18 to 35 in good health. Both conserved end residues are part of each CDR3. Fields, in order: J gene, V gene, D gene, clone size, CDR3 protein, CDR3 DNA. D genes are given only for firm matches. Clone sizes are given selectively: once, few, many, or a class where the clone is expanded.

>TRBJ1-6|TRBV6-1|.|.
CASSQDGIEGRGSPLHF
TGTGCCAGCAGTCAAGATGGTATTGAGGGGAGGGGTTCACCCCTCCACTTT
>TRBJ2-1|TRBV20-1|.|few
CSARTPSAEQFF
TGCAGTGCTCGTACCCCTAGCGCCGAGCAGTTCTTC
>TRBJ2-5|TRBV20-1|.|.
CSAFKGHPQGTQYF
TGCAGTGCGTTTAAGGGACACCCGCAGGGGACCCAGTACTTC
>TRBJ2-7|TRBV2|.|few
CASSGGRDEQYF
TGTGCCAGCAGTGGTGGACGGGACGAGCAGTACTTC
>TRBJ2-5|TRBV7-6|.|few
CASSPAGPETQYF
TGTGCCAGCAGCCCCGCTGGGCCTGAGACCCAGTACTTC
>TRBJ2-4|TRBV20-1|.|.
CSAAPPFKTRTEEQYF
TGCAGTGCTGCCCCTCCCTTTAAGACCAGGACGGAAGAGCAGTACTTC
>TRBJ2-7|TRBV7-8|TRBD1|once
CASSLGRTGAYEQYF
TGTGCCAGCAGCTTAGGGAGGACAGGAGCCTACGAGCAGTACTTC
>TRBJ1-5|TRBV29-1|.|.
CSCRDGGNQPQHF
TGCAGCTGCCGGGACGGCGGCAATCAGCCCCAGCATTTT
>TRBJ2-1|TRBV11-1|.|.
CSSSQTRDSNNEQFF
TGTTCCAGCAGCCAAACTCGGGACTCCAACAATGAGCAGTTCTTC
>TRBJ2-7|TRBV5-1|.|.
CASSLDGGEQYF
TGTGCCAGCAGCTTAGACGGAGGGGAGCAGTACTTC
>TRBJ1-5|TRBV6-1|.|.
CASRDVSNQPQHF
TGTGCCAGCAGGGACGTTAGCAATCAGCCCCAGCATTTT
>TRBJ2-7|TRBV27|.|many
CASSLGPSYEQYF
TGTGCCAGCAGTTTAGGCCCCTCCTACGAGCAGTACTTC
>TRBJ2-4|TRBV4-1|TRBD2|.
CASSHPRTSGPAAKNIQYF
TGCGCCAGCAGCCATCCCCGGACTAGCGGGCCGGCAGCCAAAAACATTCAGTACTTC
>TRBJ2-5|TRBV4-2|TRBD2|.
CASSLEGLLNGREEPKTQYF
TGTGCCAGCAGCCTCGAAGGGTTGCTCAATGGGCGGGAGGAACCAAAGACCCAGTACTTC
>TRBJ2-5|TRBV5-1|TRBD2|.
CASAASGGITKETQYF
TGCGCCTCAGCGGCTAGCGGGGGGATCACAAAAGAGACCCAGTACTTC
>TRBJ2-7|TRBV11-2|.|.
CASSDAKGPYEQYF
TGTGCCAGCAGCGACGCAAAGGGGCCCTACGAGCAGTACTTC
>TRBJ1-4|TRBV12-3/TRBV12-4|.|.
CASSLGGIEKLFF
TGTGCCAGCAGTTTGGGGGGTATTGAAAAACTGTTTTTT
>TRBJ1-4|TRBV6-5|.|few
CASSYSLGTDLPLATNEKLFF
TGTGCCAGCAGTTACTCCCTGGGGACGGACCTTCCACTTGCAACTAATGAAAAACTGTTTTTT
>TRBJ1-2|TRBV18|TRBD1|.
CASSPATGGSYGYTF
TGTGCCAGCTCGCCGGCCACAGGGGGTTCCTATGGCTACACCTTC
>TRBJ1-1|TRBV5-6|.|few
CASRSPGDTEAFF
TGTGCCAGCCGATCCCCGGGGGACACTGAAGCTTTCTTT
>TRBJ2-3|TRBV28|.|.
CATRRLDTQYF
TGTGCCACCAGACGGCTAGATACGCAGTATTTT
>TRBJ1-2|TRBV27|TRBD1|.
CASSLGTGTGGYGYTF
TGTGCCAGCAGTTTGGGGACCGGGACAGGGGGCTATGGCTACACCTTC
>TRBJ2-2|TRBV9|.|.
CASSVQGAGTGELFF
TGTGCCAGCAGCGTACAGGGAGCGGGCACCGGGGAGCTGTTTTTT
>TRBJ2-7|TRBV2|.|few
CASSERGYKTYEQYF
TGTGCCAGCAGTGAAAGGGGATACAAGACCTACGAGCAGTACTTC
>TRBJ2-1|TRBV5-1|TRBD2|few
CASSGIAGGSSSYNEQFF
TGCGCCAGCAGCGGAATAGCGGGAGGGTCGAGCTCCTACAATGAGCAGTTCTTC
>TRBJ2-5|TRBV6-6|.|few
CASSYSFQPHETQYF
TGTGCCAGCAGTTACTCGTTTCAGCCCCACGAGACCCAGTACTTC
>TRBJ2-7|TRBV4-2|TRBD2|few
CASSFGGVHEQYF
TGTGCCAGCAGCTTCGGGGGGGTTCACGAGCAGTACTTC
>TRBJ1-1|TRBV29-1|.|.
CSVENGGVGAFF
TGCAGCGTTGAAAACGGCGGGGTAGGGGCTTTCTTT
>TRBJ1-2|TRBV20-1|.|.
CSARVETANYGYTF
TGCAGTGCTAGGGTAGAAACAGCTAACTATGGCTACACCTTC
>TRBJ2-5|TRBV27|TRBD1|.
CASSLVGGGDRAKETQYF
TGTGCCAGCAGTTTAGTAGGGGGAGGGGACAGGGCCAAAGAGACCCAGTACTTC
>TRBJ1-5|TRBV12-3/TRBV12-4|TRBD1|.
CASRRGTGSVQPQHF
TGTGCCAGCAGACGAGGGACAGGGTCGGTTCAGCCCCAGCATTTT
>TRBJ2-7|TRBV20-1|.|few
CSARVPGVGPEQYF
TGCAGTGCTAGAGTCCCCGGCGTCGGTCCCGAGCAGTACTTC